This T cell receptor beta chain was retrieved from a study of a mutant IDH1 vaccine in newly diagnosed glioma. About the study: Vaccination followed radiotherapy alone by 4-6 weeks, or accompanied temozolomide cycles.

Method: immunoSEQ multiplex PCR; TCRdb's copy keeps in-frame clones and lacks some. The sample includes 25,000 to 35,000 clones, around 92% of them seen just once. Time point described: week 5, during vaccination. Vaccine doses each comprised 300 ug of mutant IDH1 20-mer peptide, with topical imiquimod. Worth noting for this clone: The antigen remains undetermined.

The CDR3 is 14 residues long. Germline assignment: CDR1 MNHEY and CDR2 SVGAGI. The V end was cut by 8 bases, the J end by 2 bases, with 13 bases between. This sequence joins TRBV6-5 and TRBJ1-5; D unclear. Sequencing used PBMCs, obtained from a glioma patient whose treatment included an IDH1 peptide vaccine. The TCR was taken from a young man with glioma. The CDR3 DNA sequence: TGTGCCAGCTCCACGGGTGGACGCAATCAGCCCCAGCATTTT. It yields the protein CASSTGGRNQPQHF.